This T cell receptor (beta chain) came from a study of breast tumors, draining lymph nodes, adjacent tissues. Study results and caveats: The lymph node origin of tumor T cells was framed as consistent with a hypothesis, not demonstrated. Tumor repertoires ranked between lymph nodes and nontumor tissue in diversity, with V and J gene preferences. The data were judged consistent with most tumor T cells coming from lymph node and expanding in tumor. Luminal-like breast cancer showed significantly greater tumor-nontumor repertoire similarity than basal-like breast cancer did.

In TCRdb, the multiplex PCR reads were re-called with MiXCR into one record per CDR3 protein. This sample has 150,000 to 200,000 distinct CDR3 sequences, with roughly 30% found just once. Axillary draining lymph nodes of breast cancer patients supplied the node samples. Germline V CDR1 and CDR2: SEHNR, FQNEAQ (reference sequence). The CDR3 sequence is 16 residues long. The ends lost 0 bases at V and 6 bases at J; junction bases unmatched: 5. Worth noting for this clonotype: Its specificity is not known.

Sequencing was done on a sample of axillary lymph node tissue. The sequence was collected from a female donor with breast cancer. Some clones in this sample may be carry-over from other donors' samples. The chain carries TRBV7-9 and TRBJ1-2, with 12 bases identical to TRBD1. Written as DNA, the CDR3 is TGTGCCAGCAGCTTAGCTCCCGGGACAGGGGGCAATGGCTACACCTTC. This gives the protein CASSLAPGTGGNGYTF.